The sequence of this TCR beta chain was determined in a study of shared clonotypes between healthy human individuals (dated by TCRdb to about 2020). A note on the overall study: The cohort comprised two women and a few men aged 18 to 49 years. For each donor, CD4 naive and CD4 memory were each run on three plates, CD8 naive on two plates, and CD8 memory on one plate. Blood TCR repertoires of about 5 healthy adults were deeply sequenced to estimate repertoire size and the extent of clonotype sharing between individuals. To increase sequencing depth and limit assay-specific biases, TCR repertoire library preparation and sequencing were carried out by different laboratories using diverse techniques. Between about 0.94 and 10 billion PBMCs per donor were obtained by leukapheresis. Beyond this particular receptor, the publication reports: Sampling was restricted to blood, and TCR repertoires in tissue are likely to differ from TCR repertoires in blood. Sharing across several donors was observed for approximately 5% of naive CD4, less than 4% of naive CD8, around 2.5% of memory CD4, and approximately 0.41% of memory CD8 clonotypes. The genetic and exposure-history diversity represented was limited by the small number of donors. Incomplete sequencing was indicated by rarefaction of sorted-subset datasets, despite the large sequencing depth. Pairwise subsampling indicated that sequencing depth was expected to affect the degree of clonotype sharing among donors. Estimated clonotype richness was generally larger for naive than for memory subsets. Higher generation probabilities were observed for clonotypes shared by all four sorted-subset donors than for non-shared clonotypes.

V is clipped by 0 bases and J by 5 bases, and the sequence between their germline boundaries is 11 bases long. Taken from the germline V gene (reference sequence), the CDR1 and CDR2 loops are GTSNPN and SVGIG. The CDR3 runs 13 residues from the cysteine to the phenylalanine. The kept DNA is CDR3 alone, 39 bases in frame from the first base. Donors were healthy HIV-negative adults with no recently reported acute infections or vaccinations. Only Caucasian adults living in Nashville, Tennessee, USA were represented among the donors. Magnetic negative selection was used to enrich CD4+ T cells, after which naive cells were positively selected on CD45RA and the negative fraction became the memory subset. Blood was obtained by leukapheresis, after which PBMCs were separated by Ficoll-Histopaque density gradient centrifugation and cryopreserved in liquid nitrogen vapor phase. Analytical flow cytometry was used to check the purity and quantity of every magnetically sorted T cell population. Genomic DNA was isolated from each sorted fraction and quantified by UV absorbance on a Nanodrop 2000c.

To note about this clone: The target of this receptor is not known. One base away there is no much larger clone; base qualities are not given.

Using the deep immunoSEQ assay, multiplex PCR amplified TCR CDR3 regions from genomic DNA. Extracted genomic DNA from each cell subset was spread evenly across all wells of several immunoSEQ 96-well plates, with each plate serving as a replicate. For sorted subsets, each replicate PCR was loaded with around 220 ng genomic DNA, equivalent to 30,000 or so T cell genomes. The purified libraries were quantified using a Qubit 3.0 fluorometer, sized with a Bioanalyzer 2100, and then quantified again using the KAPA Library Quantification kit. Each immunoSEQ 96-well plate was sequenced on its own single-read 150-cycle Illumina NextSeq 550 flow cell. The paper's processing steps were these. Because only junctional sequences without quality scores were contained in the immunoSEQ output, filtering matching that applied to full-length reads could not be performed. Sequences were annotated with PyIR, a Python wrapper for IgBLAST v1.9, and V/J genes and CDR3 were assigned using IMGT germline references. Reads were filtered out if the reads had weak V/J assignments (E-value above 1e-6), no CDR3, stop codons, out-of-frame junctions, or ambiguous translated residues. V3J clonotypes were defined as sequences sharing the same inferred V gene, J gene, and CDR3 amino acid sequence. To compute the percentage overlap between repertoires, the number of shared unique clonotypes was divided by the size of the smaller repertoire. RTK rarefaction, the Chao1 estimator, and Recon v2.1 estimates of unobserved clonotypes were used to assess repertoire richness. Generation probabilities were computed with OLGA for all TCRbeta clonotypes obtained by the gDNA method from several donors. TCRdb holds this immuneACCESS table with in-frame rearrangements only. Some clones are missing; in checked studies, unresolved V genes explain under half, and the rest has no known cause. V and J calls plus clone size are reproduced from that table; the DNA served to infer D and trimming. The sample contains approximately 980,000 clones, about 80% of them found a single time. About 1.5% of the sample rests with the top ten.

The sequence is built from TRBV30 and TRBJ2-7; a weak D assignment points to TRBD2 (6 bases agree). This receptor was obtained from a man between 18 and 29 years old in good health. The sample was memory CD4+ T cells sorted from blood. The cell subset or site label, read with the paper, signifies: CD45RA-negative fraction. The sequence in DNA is TGTGCCTGGAGTGTACGGTGGGGGGACGAGCAGTACTTC. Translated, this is CAWSVRWGDEQYF.